This is a list of T cell receptor beta chains from one sample in a study of PD-L1 blockade in urothelial cancer. Measured with immunoSEQ multiplex PCR; TCRdb has only the in-frame clones, and not every one. The sample carries tens of thousands of clones, approximately 77% recorded once. The material was PBMCs, obtained around atezolizumab (anti-PD-L1) treatment. These receptors were obtained from a man in his 70s with urothelial cancer. Each CDR3 is given with its conserved first and last residue. The D gene is left open where the match is weak. Rows may omit the clone size; those that give it use once, few, many or a size class.

D	V	J	size	DNA	CDR3
NA	TRBV7-9	TRBJ2-4	NA	TGTGCCAGCAGCCGCGCAGGGAAGGGTCAGGCCAAAAACATTCAGTACTTC	CASSRAGKGQAKNIQYF
TRBD1	TRBV6-1	TRBJ1-1	NA	TGTGCCAGCAGTGGGACAGGGGAAGCTTTCTTT	CASSGTGEAFF
NA	TRBV7-3	TRBJ2-5	NA	TGTGCCAGCAGCTTAGGTGGACTAGAGACCCAGTACTTC	CASSLGGLETQYF
NA	TRBV19	TRBJ2-2	NA	TGTGCCAGTAGTATCGTTTCTGGCAGGACAAACACCGGGGAGCTGTTTTTT	CASSIVSGRTNTGELFF
NA	TRBV18	TRBJ2-7	NA	TGTGCCAGCTCCCCAGGGGCTAGCGACGTCTACGAGCAGTACTTC	CASSPGASDVYEQYF
NA	TRBV18	TRBJ1-1	NA	TGTGCCAGCTCACCTAAAGACAGGCGGCTGATCTTT	CASSPKDRRLIF
NA	TRBV5-1	TRBJ1-3	once	TGCGCCAGCAGCCCGGGGAGCCCTGGAAACACCATATATTTT	CASSPGSPGNTIYF
TRBD2	TRBV4-3	TRBJ2-3	NA	TGCGCCAGCAGCCAAGATAGCACTAGCGGAGATACGCAGTATTTT	CASSQDSTSGDTQYF
TRBD1	TRBV19	TRBJ1-5	NA	TGTGCCAGTAGTACCGACAGGGGGCGGTTTCAGCCCCAGCATTTT	CASSTDRGRFQPQHF
NA	TRBV2	TRBJ1-2	NA	TGTGCCAGCAGTCTGCGCCTGACTAACTATGGCTACACCTTC	CASSLRLTNYGYTF
TRBD2	TRBV19	TRBJ2-2	few	TGTGCCAGTAGTACCCGGGGGGTTGGGAAGAACACCGGGGAGCTGTTTTTT	CASSTRGVGKNTGELFF
NA	TRBV2	TRBJ2-1	NA	TGTGCCAGCAGTGAAGAGCTGCTACCGTCCTACAATGAGCAGTTCTTC	CASSEELLPSYNEQFF
NA	TRBV7-3	TRBJ2-3	NA	TGTGCCAGCGGTCAGGGCGGAGAGGAAGATACGCAGTATTTT	CASGQGGEEDTQYF
NA	TRBV5-1	TRBJ2-7	NA	TGCGCCAGCAGCTTGGCACAGTTTAGCTACGAGCAGTACTTC	CASSLAQFSYEQYF
TRBD1	TRBV6-6	TRBJ1-5	NA	TGTGCCAGCAGTACCACAGGGGGCGGGCAGCCCCAGCATTTT	CASSTTGGGQPQHF
TRBD2	TRBV5-8	TRBJ2-1	NA	TGTGCCAGCAGCTTGATAGCGGGAGGCCAAACCTACAATGAGCAGTTCTTC	CASSLIAGGQTYNEQFF
NA	TRBV27	TRBJ2-7	few	TGTGCCAGCAGTCTCAGGGGGGAGGCTAACTACGAGCAGTACTTC	CASSLRGEANYEQYF
NA	TRBV11-1	TRBJ2-2	NA	TGTGCCAGCAGCCTAGCCGGAGACGCTGGCACCGGGGAGCTGTTTTTT	CASSLAGDAGTGELFF
TRBD2	TRBV5-1	TRBJ2-3	NA	TGCGCCAGCAGCTTGTTACTAGCGGGATCCACAGATACGCAGTATTTT	CASSLLLAGSTDTQYF
TRBD2	TRBV4-3	TRBJ2-3	NA	TGCGCCAGCAGCCCCGGGACTAGCGGGTTAGGGACGCAGTATTTT	CASSPGTSGLGTQYF
TRBD2	TRBV11-2	TRBJ2-7	few	TGTGCCAGCAGCTTAGTGGGAGGGCGGAGCTCCTACGAGCAGTACTTC	CASSLVGGRSSYEQYF
NA	TRBV19	TRBJ2-5	NA	TGTGCCAGTAGTATTTTCGTCGGTGGGGGGAAAGAGACCCAGTACTTC	CASSIFVGGGKETQYF
TRBD2	TRBV7-2	TRBJ2-7	NA	TGTGCCAGCAGCTTAGGGCTAGCGGGAGGGTGGTACGAGCAGTACTTC	CASSLGLAGGWYEQYF
TRBD1	TRBV5-4	TRBJ1-4	NA	TGTGCCAGCAGCGGACCTGACAGGGGGGATGAAAAACTGTTTTTT	CASSGPDRGDEKLFF
NA	TRBV10-3	TRBJ1-5	NA	TGTGCCATCAGTGAGTCCAGAGGAAATCAGCCCCAGCATTTT	CAISESRGNQPQHF
TRBD2	TRBV4-1	TRBJ2-7	NA	TGCGCCAGCAGCCAGGCGGGACTAGCGGGAGTCTACGAGCAGTACTTC	CASSQAGLAGVYEQYF
NA	TRBV5-1	TRBJ2-2	NA	TGCGCCAGCAGAATACAGGGTGGGGCCGGGGAGCTGTTTTTT	CASRIQGGAGELFF
NA	TRBV18	TRBJ1-1	NA	TGTGCCAGCTCACCATTAAGCCTCGGTGAAGCTTTCTTT	CASSPLSLGEAFF
NA	TRBV27	TRBJ2-1	NA	TGTGCCAGCAGTTTTACCCGGGATGAGCAGTTCTTC	CASSFTRDEQFF
TRBD1	TRBV18	TRBJ2-7	NA	TGTGCCAGCTCACCACTAGACAGGGGAAACGAGCAGTACTTC	CASSPLDRGNEQYF
NA	TRBV5-1	TRBJ2-5	NA	TGCGCCAGCAGCCCCGACAGCCTAGAGACCCAGTACTTC	CASSPDSLETQYF
TRBD2	TRBV18	TRBJ2-5	NA	TGTGCCAGCTCACCGGGGGGGCAAGAGACCCAGTACTTC	CASSPGGQETQYF
NA	TRBV2	TRBJ2-1	few	TGTGCCAGCAACAGGCAGGACAATGAGCAGTTCTTC	CASNRQDNEQFF